This T cell receptor (beta chain) emerged from a study of regulatory T cells in long-lasting Graves disease. This clonotype was picked up a small number of times. The sample's time point: newly diagnosed GD, antithyroid drugs for less than 3 months. Extracted RNA from PBMCs served as the source of the TCR library. Combining iRepertoire HTBI primers with Arm-PCR of CDR3 regions, the authors built TCR beta libraries. TCRdb recomputed calls from the multiplex PCR reads with MiXCR, one row per CDR3 protein. This table has around 360,000 distinct CDR3 sequences, under 20% appearing once. V lost 9 bases and J 7 bases, leaving 19 bases between the germline ends. The CDR3 runs 14 residues. The sample was also linked to a second study, of T cells in Graves' hyperthyroidism and ophthalmopathy.

The chain links TRBV12-3 or TRBV12-4 to TRBJ1-5, with a tentative D call TRBD1 (5 bases). This TCR was recovered from a woman under 30 with Graves disease. Sequences were derived from peripheral blood mononuclear cells (PBMCs), sampled at new diagnosis, from a patient treated with antithyroid drugs. The DNA for the CDR3 is TGTGCCAGTGATGGGGACGGTTCCGGGCAGCCCCAGCATTTT. Translation gives CASDGDGSGQPQHF.